Sequencing of this T cell receptor beta chain was carried out in a study of fetal regulatory T cell absence and autoimmunity. General study results and limits: Oligoclonal TCR enrichment in pancreas over cord blood reached over 95-fold for some clones. In IPEX syndrome, oligoclonal enrichment was read as supporting prenatal antigen-driven autoimmunity in the pancreas.

This clone was observed a single time. Its antigen is not identified. The V segment lost 1 base and the J segment 0 bases; nucleotides outside the gene matches: 1. Germline V gene sequence: CDR1 SGHVS, CDR2 FQNEAQ. The CDR3 covers 18 residues. This was a survey-level run. Sequenced by immunoSEQ multiplex PCR; TCRdb stores in-frame clones only, minus some. The sample holds just over 45,000 clones, about 86% seen once. V usage is TRBV7-8 and J usage is TRBJ2-1, with 15 bases lining up with TRBD2. Input material: cord blood. The clonotype comes from a newborn boy with IPEX syndrome. CDR3 nucleotides: TGTGCCAGCAGCTTAGGGACTAGCGGGGGGGCCTCCTACAATGAGCAGTTCTTC. Its protein product is CASSLGTSGGASYNEQFF.